These 21 T cell receptor beta chains came from one sample sequenced in a study of blood T cell repertoires in COVID-19. This table comes from immunoSEQ multiplex PCR, and its TCRdb copy is limited to in-frame clones, with some not included. The sample holds 330,000 or so clones, about 91% seen once. Sequencing input: peripheral blood. These receptors were taken from a man aged 25 to 40 with COVID-19, enrolled during active disease.

This clone was seen a single time. The chain couples TRBV28 to TRBJ2-7, with a weak D call TRBD1 (6 bases). Per germline, CDR1 MDHEN and CDR2 SYDVKM. V was pared by 2 bases and J by 5 bases, with 16 bases between. The CDR3 sequence is 15 residues long. The CDR3 region is CASSLVGARLDEQYF. The CDR3 coding sequence is TGTGCCAGCAGTTTAGTGGGGGCCCGTCTCGACGAGCAGTACTTC. Filled out from reference TRBV28 and TRBJ2-7, the complete variable domain reads DVKVTQSSRYLVKRTGEKVFLECVQDMDHENMFWYRQDPGLGLRLIYFSYDVKMKEKGDIPEGYSVSREKKERFSLILESASTNQTSMYLCASSLVGARLDEQYFGPGTRLTVT.

The V gene is TRBV27, the J gene TRBJ2-5; possible D gene TRBD2, 9 bases. V was shortened by 6 bases and J by 5 bases, with 19 bases between the two germline ends. The CDR3 covers 15 residues. From germline, CDR1 is MNHEY and CDR2 SMNVEV (reference sequence). The CDR3 coding sequence is TGTGCCAGCAGGAGCGGGAGGACAGGGTGGGAGACCCAGTACTTC. Its protein is CASRSGRTGWETQYF.

The J gene is TRBJ2-3, the V gene TRBV3-1 (or the pseudogene TRBV3-2), with D maybe TRBD2 (6 bases). The germline V gene has CDR1 LGHDT and CDR2 YNNKEL (reference sequence). V was clipped by 3 bases and J by 0 bases, with 13 bases between them. The CDR3 runs 16 residues. CDR3 in DNA: TGTGCCAGCAGCCAGGGGACTTCTACAAGCACAGATACGCAGTATTTT. It specifies CASSQGTSTSTDTQYF.

V is TRBV27 and J is TRBJ2-2; D unresolved. V was pared by 6 bases and J by 2 bases, with 13 bases between. The germline V gene encodes CDR1 MNHEY and CDR2 SMNVEV (reference sequence). The length of the CDR3 is 15 residues. The CDR3 nucleotides read TGTGCCAGCAGCCTAAGTCAGGTTAACACCGGGGAGCTGTTTTTT. Translating it yields CASSLSQVNTGELFF.

The chain carries TRBV3-1 (or the pseudogene TRBV3-2) and TRBJ1-2; D perhaps matches TRBD1 (5 bases). This CDR3 spans 14 amino acids. V was clipped by 4 bases and J by 1 base, with 10 bases between them. Germline V gene data show CDR1 as LGHDT and CDR2 as YNNKEL (reference sequence). In DNA form, the CDR3 reads TGTGCCAGCAGCCTATCAGGGATTAACTATGGCTACACCTTC. Encoded protein: CASSLSGINYGYTF.

The chain uses TRBV28 and TRBJ1-2, with D maybe TRBD1 (6 bases). This CDR3 spans 17 amino acids. The ends were cut back, 3 bases at V and 4 bases at J, with 21 bases in the middle. CDR1 and CDR2 from the germline V gene are MDHEN and SYDVKM. The CDR3 DNA reads TGTGCCAGCAGTTTTTCGAAGGGGGTTCGACTCGGCTATGGCTACACCTTC. It translates to CASSFSKGVRLGYGYTF.

The chain joins TRBV7-2 to TRBJ2-3; 14 bases align to TRBD2. J lost 4 bases, V lost 6 bases, and 3 bases had no gene match. There are 15 residues in the CDR3. Germline V gene sequence: CDR1 SGHTA, CDR2 FQGNSA. In DNA, the CDR3 is TGTGCCAGCAGACGACTAGCGGGGGGGCCAGATACGCAGTATTTT. Translated, it gives CASRRLAGGPDTQYF.

The chain uses TRBV14 and TRBJ1-5; tentative D call: TRBD1 (5 bases). Looked up from germline, CDR1 is SGHDN and CDR2 is FVKESK. V dropped 4 bases and J dropped 4 bases, with 14 bases sitting between them. This CDR3 spans 15 amino acids. The CDR3 DNA follows: TGTGCCAGCAGCCCCCAAGGGGTCGGTAATCAGCCCCAGCATTTT. Protein sequence: CASSPQGVGNQPQHF.

The genes are TRBV4-3 and TRBJ2-4, with a possible D match to TRBD2 (5 bases). Trimming took off 3 bases at V and 0 bases at J, with 15 bases between the two ends. The germline V gene has CDR1 LGHNA and CDR2 YSLEER. CDR3 length: 17 amino acids. The DNA for the CDR3 is TGCGCCAGCAGCCAGGTGATGGGCGGGTTAGCCAAAAACATTCAGTACTTC. Translating it yields CASSQVMGGLAKNIQYF.

V is TRBV28 and J is TRBJ2-3; D possibly corresponds to TRBD1 (6 bases). There are 13 residues in the CDR3. Trimming removed 6 bases from V and 2 bases from J, with 9 bases in between. Germline loops: CDR1 MDHEN, CDR2 SYDVKM. CDR3 nucleotide sequence: TGTGCCAGCAGGGGGGCTGACACAGATACGCAGTATTTT. Protein: CASRGADTDTQYF.

The genes are TRBV27 and TRBJ2-1, with 7 bases lining up with TRBD2. This CDR3 contains 14 residues. CDR1 MNHEY and CDR2 SMNVEV come from the germline V gene (reference sequence). V lost 7 bases to trimming and J lost 0 bases; unmatched junction nucleotides: 3. CDR3 sequence: CASIGGSSYNEQFF. The CDR3 DNA follows: TGTGCCAGCATTGGCGGGAGCTCCTACAATGAGCAGTTCTTC.

The chain has TRBV5-4 and TRBJ2-1, with TRBD2 matching over 9 bases. V was pared by 4 bases and J by 7 bases, with 9 bases of the junction left unmatched. Looked up from germline, CDR1 is SGHNT and CDR2 is YYREEE (reference sequence). The CDR3 loop spans 15 amino acids. The CDR3 sequence is CASSPLGGGANEQFF. The CDR3 DNA reads TGTGCCAGCAGCCCCTTAGGCGGGGGGGCAAATGAGCAGTTCTTC.

In this sample, this clone turned up once. V gene TRBV18 combines with J gene TRBJ2-5; the D gene is possibly TRBD2 (6 bases). From germline, CDR1 is KGHSH and CDR2 LQKENI. Trimming removed 0 bases from V and 7 bases from J, with 12 bases in between. The CDR3 loop spans 14 amino acids. The chain's CDR3 is CASSPPEYGGTQYF. The CDR3 DNA reads TGTGCCAGCTCACCACCGGAGTACGGGGGGACCCAGTACTTC.

The sample holds one count of this clone. The CDR3 DNA reads as TGTGCCAGCAGCGTAGAGGGACAGGGGTCTGAAGCTTTCTTT. Amino acids: CASSVEGQGSEAFF. The chain carries TRBV9 and TRBJ1-1; 10 positions match TRBD1. V gave up 0 bases and J gave up 6 bases; unmatched junction bases: 2. The germline CDR1 and CDR2 sequences are SGDLS and YYNGEE. The CDR3 totals 14 residues.

This clone was seen only a few times. CDR3 in amino acids: CASSPLTGAEAFF. Written as DNA, the CDR3 is TGTGCCAGCAGCCCTTTGACAGGCGCCGAGGCTTTCTTT. The chain is built from TRBV11-2 and TRBJ1-1, with D possibly matching TRBD1 (6 bases). CDR3 length equals 13 residues. V shed 5 bases and J shed 11 bases, with 18 bases lying between them. In germline, CDR1 is SGHAT, CDR2 FQNNGV.

The rearrangement links TRBV9 to TRBJ2-3; 9 nucleotides match TRBD2. The CDR3 length is 15 residues. After removal of 1 base from V and 6 bases from J, the junction contained 6 bases not matched to a gene. Germline loops: CDR1 SGDLS, CDR2 YYNGEE. The CDR3 DNA follows: TGTGCCAGCAGCGTATCAAGCGGGAGGTTCGATACGCAGTATTTT. Translated, it gives CASSVSSGRFDTQYF. The full variable domain, its missing parts supplied by reference TRBV9 and TRBJ2-3, is DSGVTQTPKHLITATGQRVTLRCSPRSGDLSVYWYQQSLDQGLQFLIQYYNGEERAKGNILERFSAQQFPDLHSELNLSSLELGDSALYFCASSVSSGRFDTQYFGPGTRLTVL.

This clone was observed a single time. The chain has TRBV19 and TRBJ1-2; D is ambiguous. This CDR3 is 10 amino acids long. The germline gives CDR1 LNHDA, CDR2 SQIVND (reference sequence). Trimming took 6 bases from V and 6 from J, leaving 5 bases between them. The CDR3 loop reads CASRADGYTF. Here the CDR3 DNA reads TGTGCCAGTAGGGCAGATGGCTACACCTTC. The full variable domain, with the rest looked up from reference TRBV19 and TRBJ1-2, is DGGITQSPKYLFRKEGQNVTLSCEQNLNHDAMYWYRQDPGQGLRLIYYSQIVNDFQKGDIAEGYSVSREKKESFPLTVTSAQKNPTAFYLCASRADGYTFGSGTRLTVV.

This rearrangement joins TRBV30 to TRBJ1-2, with a possible D match to TRBD1 (6 bases). Trimming took 2 bases from V and 5 from J, leaving 12 bases between them. Germline-derived CDR1 and CDR2 are GTSNPN and SVGIG (reference sequence). This CDR3 contains 13 residues. The CDR3 region is CAWSPNGQYGYTF. Written as DNA, the CDR3 is TGTGCCTGGAGTCCCAACGGACAGTATGGCTACACCTTC.

CDR3 protein: CASSDSGTGGLQETQYF. CDR3 in DNA: TGTGCCAGCAGCGATTCCGGGACAGGGGGGCTCCAAGAGACCCAGTACTTC. This chain uses TRBV25-1 with TRBJ2-5; TRBD1 aligns across 11 bases. V was pared by 6 bases and J by 1 base, with 10 bases of the junction left unmatched. Germline V gene sequence: CDR1 MGHDK, CDR2 SYGVNS. This CDR3 region has 17 residues.

The V and J genes are TRBV3-1 (or the pseudogene TRBV3-2) and TRBJ2-7; 11 bases are shared with TRBD2. Germline assignment: CDR1 LGHDT and CDR2 YNNKEL (reference sequence). V was pared by 3 bases and J by 6 bases, with 4 bases of the junction left unmatched. The CDR3 is made up of 14 amino acids. CDR3 sequence (DNA): TGTGCCAGCAGCCACACTAGCGGGAGCACCGAGCAGTACTTC. Translation gives CASSHTSGSTEQYF.

V gene TRBV6-6 combines with J gene TRBJ1-2; 7 positions match TRBD1. The germline V gene has CDR1 MNHNY and CDR2 SVGAGI (reference sequence). The CDR3 has 14 amino acids. The ends lost 7 bases at V and 4 bases at J; junction bases unmatched: 9. The CDR3 DNA sequence: TGTGCCAGCACCGAGGGACAGACGTTCTATGGCTACACCTTC. It translates to CASTEGQTFYGYTF.